There are a few counts of the clone carrying this TCR beta chain. No antigen is known for it. Reverse transcribing all isolated RNA meant expressed TCRB transcripts were sequenced. The table came from immunoSEQ multiplex PCR; TCRdb's copy has only in-frame clones and leaves some out. The repertoire holds some 410,000 clones, with about 14% as singletons. Germline V lookup: CDR1 SGDLS, CDR2 YYNGEE. V was cut by 1 base and J by 5 bases, with 7 bases left in between. This CDR3 spans 13 amino acids. The sample is drawn from a study of beta chain features in type 1 diabetes. General study points: Naive, central memory and Treg TCRB repertoires appeared more alike in patients than in healthy donors.

The specimen was naive CD4+ T cells from blood. This receptor was identified in a man younger than 45 in good health. The J gene is TRBJ2-1, the V gene TRBV9, with D tentatively TRBD1 (5 bases). The CDR3 coding sequence is TGTGCCAGCAGCGTAAGCAGGGACAATGAGCAGTTCTTC. Encoded protein: CASSVSRDNEQFF.